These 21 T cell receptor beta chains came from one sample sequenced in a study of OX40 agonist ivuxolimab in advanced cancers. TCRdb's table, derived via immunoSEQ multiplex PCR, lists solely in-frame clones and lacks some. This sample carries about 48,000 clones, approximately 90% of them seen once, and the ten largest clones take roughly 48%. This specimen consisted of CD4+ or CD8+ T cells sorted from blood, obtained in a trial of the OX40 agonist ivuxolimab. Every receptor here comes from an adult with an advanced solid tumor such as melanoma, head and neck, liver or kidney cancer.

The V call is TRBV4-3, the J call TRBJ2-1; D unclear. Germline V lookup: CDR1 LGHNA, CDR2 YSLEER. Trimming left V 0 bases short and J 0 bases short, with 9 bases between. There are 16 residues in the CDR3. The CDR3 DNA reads TGCGCCAGCAGCCAAGATTGGGTTAGCTCCTACAATGAGCAGTTCTTC. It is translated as CASSQDWVSSYNEQFF.

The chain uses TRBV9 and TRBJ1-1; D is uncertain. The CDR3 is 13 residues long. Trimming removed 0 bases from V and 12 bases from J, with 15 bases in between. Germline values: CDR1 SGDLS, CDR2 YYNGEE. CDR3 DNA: TGTGCCAGCAGCGTAGGGGGAGCGACTGAGTCTTTCTTT. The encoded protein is CASSVGGATESFF.

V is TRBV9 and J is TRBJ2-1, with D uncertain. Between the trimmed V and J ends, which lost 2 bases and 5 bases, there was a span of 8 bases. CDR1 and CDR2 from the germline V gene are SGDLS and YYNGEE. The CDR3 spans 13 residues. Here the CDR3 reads CASSVATNNEQFF. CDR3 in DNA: TGTGCCAGCAGCGTTGCCACCAACAATGAGCAGTTCTTC.

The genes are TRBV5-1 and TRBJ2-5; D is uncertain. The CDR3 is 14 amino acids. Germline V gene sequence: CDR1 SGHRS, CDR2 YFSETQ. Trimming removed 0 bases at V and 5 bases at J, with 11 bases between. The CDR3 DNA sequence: TGCGCCAGCAGCTTGGTTGGGTTAGGGGAGACCCAGTACTTC. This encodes CASSLVGLGETQYF.

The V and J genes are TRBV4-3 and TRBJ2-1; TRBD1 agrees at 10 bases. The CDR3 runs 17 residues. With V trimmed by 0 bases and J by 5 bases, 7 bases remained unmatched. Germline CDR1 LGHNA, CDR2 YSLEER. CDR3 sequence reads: CASSQDSTGGFDNEQFF. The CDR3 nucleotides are TGCGCCAGCAGCCAAGACTCGACAGGGGGCTTTGACAATGAGCAGTTCTTC.

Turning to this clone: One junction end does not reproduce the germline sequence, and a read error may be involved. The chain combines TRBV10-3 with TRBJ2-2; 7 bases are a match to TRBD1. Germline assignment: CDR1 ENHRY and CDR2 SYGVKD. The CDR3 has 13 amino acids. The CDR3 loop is CALRAGGTGELFF. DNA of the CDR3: TGTGCCCTCAGAGCAGGGGGCACCGGGGAGCTGTTTTTT.

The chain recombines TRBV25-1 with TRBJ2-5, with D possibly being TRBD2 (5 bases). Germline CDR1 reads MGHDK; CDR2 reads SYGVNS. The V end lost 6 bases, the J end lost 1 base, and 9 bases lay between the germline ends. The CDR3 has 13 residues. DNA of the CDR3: TGTGCCAGCAGCTGGGAGATCCAAGAGACCCAGTACTTC. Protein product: CASSWEIQETQYF. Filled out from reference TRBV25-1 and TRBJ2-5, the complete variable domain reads EADIYQTPRYLVIGTGKKITLECSQTMGHDKMYWYQQDPGMELHLIHYSYGVNSTEKGDLSSESTVSRIRTEHFPLTLESARPSHTSQYLCASSWEIQETQYFGPGTRLLVL.

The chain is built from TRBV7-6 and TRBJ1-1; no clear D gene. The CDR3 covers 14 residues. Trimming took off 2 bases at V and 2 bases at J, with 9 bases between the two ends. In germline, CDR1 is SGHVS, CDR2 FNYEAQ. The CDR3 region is CASSLSGPNTEAFF. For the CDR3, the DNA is TGTGCCAGCAGCTTATCCGGACCCAACACTGAAGCTTTCTTT.

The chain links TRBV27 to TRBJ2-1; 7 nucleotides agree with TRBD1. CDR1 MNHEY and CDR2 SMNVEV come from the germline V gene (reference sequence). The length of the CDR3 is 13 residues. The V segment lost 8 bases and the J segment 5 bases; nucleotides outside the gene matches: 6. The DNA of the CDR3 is TGTGCCAGCCGACCCGGGACAGACAATGAGCAGTTCTTC. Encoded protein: CASRPGTDNEQFF.

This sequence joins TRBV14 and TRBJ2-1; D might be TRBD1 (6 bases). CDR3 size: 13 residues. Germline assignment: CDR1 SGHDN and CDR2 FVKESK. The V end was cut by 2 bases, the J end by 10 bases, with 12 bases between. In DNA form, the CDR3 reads TGTGCCAGCAGCCAACTCAGGGGTTGGGAGCAGTTCTTC. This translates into CASSQLRGWEQFF.

In nucleotides, the CDR3 is TGCGCCAGCAGTGAGGCGGTTTCCTACGAGCAGTACTTC. It encodes CASSEAVSYEQYF. This rearrangement joins TRBV10-2 to TRBJ2-7; D gene uncertain. V lost 2 bases and J lost 1, with 6 bases in between. CDR1 WSHSY and CDR2 SAAADI come from the germline V gene. The CDR3 is made up of 13 amino acids.

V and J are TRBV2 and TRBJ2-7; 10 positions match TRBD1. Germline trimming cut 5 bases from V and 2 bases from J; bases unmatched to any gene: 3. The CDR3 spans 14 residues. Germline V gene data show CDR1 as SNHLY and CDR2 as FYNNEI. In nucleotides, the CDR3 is TGTGCCAGCAGTAGACAGGGGGCTACCTACGAGCAGTACTTC. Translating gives CASSRQGATYEQYF. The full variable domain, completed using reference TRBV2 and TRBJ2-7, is EPEVTQTPSHQVTQMGQEVILRCVPISNHLYFYWYRQILGQKVEFLVSFYNNEISEKSEIFDDQFSVERPDGSNFTLKIRSTKLEDSAMYFCASSRQGATYEQYFGPGTRLTVT.

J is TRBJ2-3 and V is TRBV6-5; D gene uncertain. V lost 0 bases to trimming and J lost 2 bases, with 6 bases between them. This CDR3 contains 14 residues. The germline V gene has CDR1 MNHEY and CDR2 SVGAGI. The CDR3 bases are TGTGCCAGCAGTTACTCGTGGACCACAGATACGCAGTATTTT. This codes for CASSYSWTTDTQYF.

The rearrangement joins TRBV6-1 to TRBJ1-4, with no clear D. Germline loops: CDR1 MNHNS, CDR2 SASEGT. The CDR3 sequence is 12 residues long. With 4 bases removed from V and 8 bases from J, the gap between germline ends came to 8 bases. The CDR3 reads CASSGQFEKLFF. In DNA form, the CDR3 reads TGTGCCAGCAGTGGTCAGTTCGAAAAACTGTTTTTT.

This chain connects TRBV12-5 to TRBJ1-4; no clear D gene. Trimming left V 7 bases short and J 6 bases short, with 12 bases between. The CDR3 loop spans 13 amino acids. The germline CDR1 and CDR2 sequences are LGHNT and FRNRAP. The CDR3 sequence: CASATSTDEKLFF. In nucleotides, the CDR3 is TGTGCTAGTGCCACATCCACGGATGAAAAACTGTTTTTT.

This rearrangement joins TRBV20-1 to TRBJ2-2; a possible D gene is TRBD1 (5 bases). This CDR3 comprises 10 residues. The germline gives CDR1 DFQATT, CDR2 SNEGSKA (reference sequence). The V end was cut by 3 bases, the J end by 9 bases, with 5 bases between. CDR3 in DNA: TGCAGTGCTAGGGACAGGGAGCTGTTTTTT. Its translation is CSARDRELFF.

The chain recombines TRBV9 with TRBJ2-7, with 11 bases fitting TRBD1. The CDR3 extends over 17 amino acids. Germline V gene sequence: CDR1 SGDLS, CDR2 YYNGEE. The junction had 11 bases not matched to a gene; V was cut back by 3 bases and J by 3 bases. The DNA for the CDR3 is TGTGCCAGCAGCGGGCCAAGGACAGGGGGCGAGGGCTACGAGCAGTACTTC. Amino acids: CASSGPRTGGEGYEQYF.

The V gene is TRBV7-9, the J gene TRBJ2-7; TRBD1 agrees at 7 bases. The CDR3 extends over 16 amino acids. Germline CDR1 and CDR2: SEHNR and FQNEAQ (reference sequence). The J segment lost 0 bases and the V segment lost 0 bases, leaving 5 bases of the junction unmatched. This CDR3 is CASSLATGQSSYEQYF. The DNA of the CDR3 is TGTGCCAGCAGCTTAGCGACGGGACAGAGCTCCTACGAGCAGTACTTC.

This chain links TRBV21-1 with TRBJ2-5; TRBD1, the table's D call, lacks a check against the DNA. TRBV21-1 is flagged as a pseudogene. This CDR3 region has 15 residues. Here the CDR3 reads CASSARTGGGETQYF. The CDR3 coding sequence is TGTGCCAGCAGCGCCCGGACAGGGGGCGGAGAGACCCAGTACTTC.

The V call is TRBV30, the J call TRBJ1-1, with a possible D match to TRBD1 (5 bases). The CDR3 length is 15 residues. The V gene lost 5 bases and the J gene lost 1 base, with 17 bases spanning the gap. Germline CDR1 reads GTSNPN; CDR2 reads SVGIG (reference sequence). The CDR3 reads CAWAAWGWENTEAFF. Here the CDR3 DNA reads TGTGCCTGGGCAGCTTGGGGGTGGGAGAACACTGAAGCTTTCTTT.

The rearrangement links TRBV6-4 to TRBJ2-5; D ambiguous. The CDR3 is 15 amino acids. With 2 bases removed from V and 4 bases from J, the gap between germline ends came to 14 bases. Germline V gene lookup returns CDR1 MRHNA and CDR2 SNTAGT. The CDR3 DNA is TGTGCCAGCAGTGACCTTGGTGAGACACGAGAGACCCAGTACTTC. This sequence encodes CASSDLGETRETQYF.